The text below deals with one T cell receptor beta chain. Its antigen is not identified. These data come from a study of vaccination and CD4 T cells after COVID-19. Study background: Blood was drawn a median roughly 68 days post second dose, range 14 to 241.

Treatment: roughly ten-day PBMC culture with coronavirus spike peptide pools or control peptides (ViraFEST assay). Peptide pool stimulation in ViraFEST expanded antigen-specific T cells, whose TCRs were then sequenced. The Oncomine TCR Beta short-read assay generated sequence data from the DNA of cultured CD4+ T cells. From cultured CD4+ T cells, genomic DNA was extracted. TCRdb fed the PCR reads into MiXCR, producing one record per CDR3 protein. The table lists 11,000 or so distinct CDR3 sequences, 69% of them singletons, with approximately 10% in the top ten. V lost 10 bases to trimming and J lost 3 bases; unmatched junction nucleotides: 4. The CDR3 length is 14 residues. Germline V CDR1 and CDR2: KGHDR, SFDVKD.

V gene TRBV24-1 combines with J gene TRBJ2-3; 12 bases match TRBD2. Sequencing input: CD4+ T cells from blood, cultured in vitro. The receptor was derived from a human donor who had recovered from COVID-19. This chain's CDR3 is CATSGLAGTDTQYF. CDR3 coding DNA: TGTGCCACTTCTGGACTAGCGGGAACAGATACGCAGTATTTT.